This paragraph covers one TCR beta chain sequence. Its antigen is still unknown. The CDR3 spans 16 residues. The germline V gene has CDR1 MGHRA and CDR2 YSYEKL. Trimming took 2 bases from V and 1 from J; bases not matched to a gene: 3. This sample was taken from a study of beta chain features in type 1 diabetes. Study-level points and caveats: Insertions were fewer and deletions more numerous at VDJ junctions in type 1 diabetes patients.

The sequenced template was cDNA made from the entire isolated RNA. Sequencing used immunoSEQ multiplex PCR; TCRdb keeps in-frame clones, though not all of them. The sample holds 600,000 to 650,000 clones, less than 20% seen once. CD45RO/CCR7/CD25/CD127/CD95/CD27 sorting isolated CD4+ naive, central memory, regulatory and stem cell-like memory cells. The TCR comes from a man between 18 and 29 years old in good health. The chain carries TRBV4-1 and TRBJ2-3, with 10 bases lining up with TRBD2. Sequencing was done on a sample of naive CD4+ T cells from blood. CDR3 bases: TGCGCCAGCAGCCAATATGGACTAGCGGGCACAGATACGCAGTATTTT. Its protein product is CASSQYGLAGTDTQYF.